In this sample, the clone carrying this T cell receptor beta chain turned up many times. The read ends 3 residues early relative to the CDR3; the germline J gene fills the gap. These data come from a study of T cell clonality in common variable immunodeficiency. This table comes from immunoSEQ multiplex PCR, and its TCRdb copy is limited to in-frame clones, with some not included. The sample is made up of 55,000 or so clones, none counted only once. The CDR3 has 17 amino acids. Germline V gene data show CDR1 as LGHNA and CDR2 as YNFKEQ. V shed 2 bases, J shed 1 base, and the junction held 6 bases outside the gene matches.

The sequencing sample was made of peripheral blood mononuclear cells. The receptor comes from a person aged 18 to 75 in good health. The chain is built from TRBV4-2 and TRBJ2-3; 10 bases fit TRBD2. CDR3 bases read: TGTGCCAGCAGCCAACAAGCCGGGACTAGCGGCACAGATACG. Amino acids: CASSQQAGTSGTDT. The CDR3 in full is CASSQQAGTSGTDTQYF.